This T cell receptor beta chain was identified in a study of blood T cells in healthy people across ages. A few counts support this clonotype. The antigen remains unidentified. Overall study results and limits: Greater diversity and more naive CD4+ cells were seen in long-lived donors than in aged donors. Strong correlation was found linking TCR beta diversity to naive T cell percentage.

Germline V gives CDR1 LGHNA, CDR2 YSLEER. The germline V and J ends were trimmed by 4 bases and 4 bases, with 17 bases remaining between them. This CDR3 is built from 16 residues. Using a J-beta primer mix together with a sample-barcoded 5' primer, a second PCR was run for 7 to 11 cycles. MiXCR, run by TCRdb on the 5' RACE reads, gives a single entry per CDR3 protein. Of around 800,000 distinct CDR3 sequences detected, around two fifths appear once; the ten largest clones hold about a fifth. Drawn from each donor were approximately 9.5 milliliters of peripheral blood. The authors extracted at least 6 micrograms of total RNA per sample.

The TCR comes from a man aged 55-75 years in good health. The V gene is TRBV4-3, the J gene TRBJ2-1; TRBD1 might be the D (6 bases). The sequencing input was blood. The CDR3 is CASSLDAGTKYNEQFF. As DNA, the CDR3 is TGCGCCAGCAGCCTCGATGCCGGGACAAAATACAATGAGCAGTTCTTC.